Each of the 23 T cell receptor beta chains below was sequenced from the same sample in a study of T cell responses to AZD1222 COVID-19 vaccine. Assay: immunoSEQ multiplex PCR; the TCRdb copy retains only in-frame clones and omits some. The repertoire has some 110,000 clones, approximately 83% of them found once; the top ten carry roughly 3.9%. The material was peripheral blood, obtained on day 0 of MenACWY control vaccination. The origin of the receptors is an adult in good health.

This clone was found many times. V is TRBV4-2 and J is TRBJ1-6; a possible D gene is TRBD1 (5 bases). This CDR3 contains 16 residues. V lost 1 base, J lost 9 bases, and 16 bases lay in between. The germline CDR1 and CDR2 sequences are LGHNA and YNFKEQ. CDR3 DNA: TGTGCCAGCAGCCAAGCTGAGACAGCCTTTGGTTCACCCCTCCACTTT. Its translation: CASSQAETAFGSPLHF.

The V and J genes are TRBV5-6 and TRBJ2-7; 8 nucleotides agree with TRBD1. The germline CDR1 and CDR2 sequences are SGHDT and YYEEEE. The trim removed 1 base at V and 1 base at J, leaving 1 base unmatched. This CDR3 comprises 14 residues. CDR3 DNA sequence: TGTGCCAGCAGCTTGAGACAGGGGTCCTACGAGCAGTACTTC. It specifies CASSLRQGSYEQYF. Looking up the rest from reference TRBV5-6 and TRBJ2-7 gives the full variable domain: DAGVTQSPTHLIKTRGQQVTLRCSPKSGHDTVSWYQQALGQGPQFIFQYYEEEERQRGNFPDRFSGHQFPNYSSELNVNALLLGDSALYLCASSLRQGSYEQYFGPGTRLTVT.

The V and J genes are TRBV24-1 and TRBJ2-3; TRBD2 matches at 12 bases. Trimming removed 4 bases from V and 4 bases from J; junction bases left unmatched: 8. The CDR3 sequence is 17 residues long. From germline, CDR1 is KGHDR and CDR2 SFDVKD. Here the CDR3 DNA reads TGTGCCACCAGTGACCCGGGGACTAGCGGGTTGTCAGATACGCAGTATTTT. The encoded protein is CATSDPGTSGLSDTQYF.

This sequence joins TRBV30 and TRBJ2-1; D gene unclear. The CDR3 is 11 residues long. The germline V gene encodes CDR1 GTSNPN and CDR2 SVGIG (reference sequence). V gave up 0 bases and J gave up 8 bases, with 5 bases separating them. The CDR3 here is CAWSVGDEQFF. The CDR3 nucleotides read TGTGCCTGGAGTGTCGGTGATGAGCAGTTCTTC.

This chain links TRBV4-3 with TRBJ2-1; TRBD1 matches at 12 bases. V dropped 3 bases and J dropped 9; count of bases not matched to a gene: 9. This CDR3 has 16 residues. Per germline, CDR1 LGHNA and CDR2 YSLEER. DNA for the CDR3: TGCGCCAGCAGCCAGAACCGGGACAGGGGGCTTAGTGAGCAGTTCTTC. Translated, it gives CASSQNRDRGLSEQFF.

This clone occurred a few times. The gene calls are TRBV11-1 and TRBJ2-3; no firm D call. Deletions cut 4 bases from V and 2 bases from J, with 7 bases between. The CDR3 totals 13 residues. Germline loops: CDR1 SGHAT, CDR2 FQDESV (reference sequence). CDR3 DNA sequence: TGTGCCAGCAGCTCCCAACACACAGATACGCAGTATTTT. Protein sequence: CASSSQHTDTQYF.

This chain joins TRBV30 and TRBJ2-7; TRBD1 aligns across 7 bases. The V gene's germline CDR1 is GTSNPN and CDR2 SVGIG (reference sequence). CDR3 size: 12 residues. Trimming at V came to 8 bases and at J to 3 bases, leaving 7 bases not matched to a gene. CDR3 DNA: TGTGCCGGGAAGGGGGACAGCTACGAGCAGTACTTC. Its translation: CAGKGDSYEQYF.

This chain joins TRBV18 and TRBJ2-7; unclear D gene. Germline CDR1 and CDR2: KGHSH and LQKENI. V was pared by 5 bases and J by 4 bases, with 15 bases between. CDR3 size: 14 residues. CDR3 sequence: CASSGSGLGYEQYF. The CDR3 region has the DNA TGTGCCAGCTCAGGCAGTGGTCTCGGGTACGAGCAGTACTTC.

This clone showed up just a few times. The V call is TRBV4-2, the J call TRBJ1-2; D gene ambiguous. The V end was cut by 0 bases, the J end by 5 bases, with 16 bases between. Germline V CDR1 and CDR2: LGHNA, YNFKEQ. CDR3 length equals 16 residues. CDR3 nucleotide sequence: TGTGCCAGCAGCCAAGATTATCACAGAGAAACTTATGGCTACACCTTC. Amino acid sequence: CASSQDYHRETYGYTF.

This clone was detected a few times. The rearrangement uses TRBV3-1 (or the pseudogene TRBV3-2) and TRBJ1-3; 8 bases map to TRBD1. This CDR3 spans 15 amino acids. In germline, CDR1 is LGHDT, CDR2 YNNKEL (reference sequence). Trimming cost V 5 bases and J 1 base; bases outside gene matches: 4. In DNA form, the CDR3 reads TGTGCCAGCAGCAAGCGACAGGGGTCTGGAAACACCATATATTTT. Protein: CASSKRQGSGNTIYF.

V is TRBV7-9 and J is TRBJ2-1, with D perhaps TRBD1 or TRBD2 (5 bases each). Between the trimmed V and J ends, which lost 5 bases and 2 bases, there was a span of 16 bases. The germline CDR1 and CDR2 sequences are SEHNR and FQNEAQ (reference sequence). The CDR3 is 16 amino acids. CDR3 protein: CASSPPRGATYNEQFF. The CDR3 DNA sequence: TGTGCCAGCAGCCCCCCAAGAGGGGCCACCTACAATGAGCAGTTCTTC.

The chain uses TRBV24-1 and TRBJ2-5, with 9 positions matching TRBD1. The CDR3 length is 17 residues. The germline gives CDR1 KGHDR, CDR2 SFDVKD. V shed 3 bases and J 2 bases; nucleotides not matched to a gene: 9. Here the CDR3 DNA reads TGTGCCACCAGTGATACTCTGGACAGGGGCGCACAAGAGACCCAGTACTTC. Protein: CATSDTLDRGAQETQYF.

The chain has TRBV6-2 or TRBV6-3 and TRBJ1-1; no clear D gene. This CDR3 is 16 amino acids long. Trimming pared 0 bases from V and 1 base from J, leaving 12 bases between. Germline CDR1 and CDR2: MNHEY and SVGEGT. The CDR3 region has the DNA TGTGCCAGCAGTTACTCGCGGCCTCCCCGGAACACTGAAGCTTTCTTT. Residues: CASSYSRPPRNTEAFF.

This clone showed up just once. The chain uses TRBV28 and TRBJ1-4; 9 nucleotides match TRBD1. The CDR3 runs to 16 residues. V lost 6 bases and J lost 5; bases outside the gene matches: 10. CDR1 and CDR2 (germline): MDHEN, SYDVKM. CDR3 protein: CASRLRLGQGNEKLFF. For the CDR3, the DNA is TGTGCCAGCAGATTACGACTGGGACAGGGAAATGAAAAACTGTTTTTT.

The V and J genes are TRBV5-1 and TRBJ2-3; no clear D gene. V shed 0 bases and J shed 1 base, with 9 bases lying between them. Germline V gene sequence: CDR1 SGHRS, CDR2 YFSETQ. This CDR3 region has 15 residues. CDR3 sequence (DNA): TGCGCCAGCAGCTTGGGTTTCGGGCGCACAGATACGCAGTATTTT. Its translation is CASSLGFGRTDTQYF.

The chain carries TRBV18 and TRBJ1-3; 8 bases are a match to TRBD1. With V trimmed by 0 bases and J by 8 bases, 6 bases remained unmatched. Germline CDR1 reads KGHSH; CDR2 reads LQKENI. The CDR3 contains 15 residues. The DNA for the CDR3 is TGTGCCAGCTCACCACCGTCAGGGGGCAGGGACACCATATATTTT. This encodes CASSPPSGGRDTIYF.

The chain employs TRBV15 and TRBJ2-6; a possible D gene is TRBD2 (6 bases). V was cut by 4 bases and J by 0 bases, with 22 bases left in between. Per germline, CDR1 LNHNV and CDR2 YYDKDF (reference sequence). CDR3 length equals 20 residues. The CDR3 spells CATSMEGAGWQSSGANVLTF. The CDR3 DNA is TGTGCCACCAGCATGGAGGGCGCGGGGTGGCAGAGCTCTGGGGCCAACGTCCTGACTTTC.

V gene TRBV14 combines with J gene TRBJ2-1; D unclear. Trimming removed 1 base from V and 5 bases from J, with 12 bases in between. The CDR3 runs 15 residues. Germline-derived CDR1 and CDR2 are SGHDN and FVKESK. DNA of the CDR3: TGTGCCAGCAGCCAAGTCCCGTTGGGAAACAATGAGCAGTTCTTC. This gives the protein CASSQVPLGNNEQFF. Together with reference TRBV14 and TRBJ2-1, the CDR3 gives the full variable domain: EAGVTQFPSHSVIEKGQTVTLRCDPISGHDNLYWYRRVMGKEIKFLLHFVKESKQDESGMPNNRFLAERTGGTYSTLKVQPAELEDSGVYFCASSQVPLGNNEQFFGPGTRLTVL.

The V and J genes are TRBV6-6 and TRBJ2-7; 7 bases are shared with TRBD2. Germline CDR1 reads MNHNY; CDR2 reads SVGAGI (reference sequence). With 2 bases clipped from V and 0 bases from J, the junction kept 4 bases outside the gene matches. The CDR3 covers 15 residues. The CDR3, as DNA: TGTGCCAGCAGTTACCCGGGGGGAAACTCCTACGAGCAGTACTTC. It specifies CASSYPGGNSYEQYF.

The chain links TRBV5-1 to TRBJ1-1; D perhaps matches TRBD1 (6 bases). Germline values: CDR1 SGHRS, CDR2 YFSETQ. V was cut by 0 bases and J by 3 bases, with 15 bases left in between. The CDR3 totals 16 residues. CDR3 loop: CASSLATRGVDTEAFF. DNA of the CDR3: TGCGCCAGCAGCTTGGCCACAAGGGGGGTGGACACTGAAGCTTTCTTT. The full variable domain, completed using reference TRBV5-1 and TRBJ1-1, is KAGVTQTPRYLIKTRGQQVTLSCSPISGHRSVSWYQQTPGQGLQFLFEYFSETQRNKGNFPGRFSGRQFSNSRSEMNVSTLELGDSALYLCASSLATRGVDTEAFFGQGTRLTVV.

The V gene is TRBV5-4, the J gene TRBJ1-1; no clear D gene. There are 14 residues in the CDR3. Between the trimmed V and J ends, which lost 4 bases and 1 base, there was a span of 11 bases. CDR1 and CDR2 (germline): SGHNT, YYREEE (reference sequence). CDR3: CASSPSGRNTEAFF. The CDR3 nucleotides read TGTGCCAGCAGCCCTTCGGGGAGGAACACTGAAGCTTTCTTT.

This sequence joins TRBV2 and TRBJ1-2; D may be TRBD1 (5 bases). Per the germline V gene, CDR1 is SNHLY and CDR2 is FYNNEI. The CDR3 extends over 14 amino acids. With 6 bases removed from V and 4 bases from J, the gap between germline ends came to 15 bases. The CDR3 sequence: CASRGNPGPYGYTF. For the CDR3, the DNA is TGTGCCAGCAGGGGAAATCCAGGGCCCTATGGCTACACCTTC.

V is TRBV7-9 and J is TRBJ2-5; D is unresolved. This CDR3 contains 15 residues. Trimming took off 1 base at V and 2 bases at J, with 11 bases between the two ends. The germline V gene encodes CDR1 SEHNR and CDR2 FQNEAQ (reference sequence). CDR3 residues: CASSLGLTSQETQYF. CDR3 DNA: TGTGCCAGCAGCTTAGGACTGACTTCACAAGAGACCCAGTACTTC.